What follows describes a single T cell receptor beta chain. Its specificity is unknown. The sample belongs to a study of Ad26.COV2.S vaccination and SARS-CoV-2 variants. General observations from the study: Vaccinees displayed broader spike-specific TCR repertoires than placebo recipients. Measurement of non-spike TCR breadth gave similar results in vaccine and placebo recipients.

The germline V gene encodes CDR1 SGHNT and CDR2 YYREEE (reference sequence). V lost 4 bases and J lost 4, with 20 bases in between. This CDR3 has 17 amino acids. Method: immunoSEQ multiplex PCR; TCRdb's copy keeps in-frame clones and lacks some. Found here are some 390,000 clones, around nine tenths of them singletons; the top ten hold over 1.5%. The treatment was: about 20 received Ad26.COV2.S at low or high dose, single or two shots; 5 received placebo; per-sample allocation not given. Collection of samples fell on day 63 after the first vaccine or placebo injection. The specimen was peripheral blood, collected in a trial of Ad26.COV2.S vaccine versus placebo. The origin of this receptor is a person between 18 and 60 years old who received the Ad26.COV2.S COVID-19 vaccine or a placebo. The chain uses TRBV5-4 and TRBJ2-2; D is possibly TRBD2 (6 bases). The CDR3 reads CASSRGTAKGVTGELFF. The CDR3, as DNA: TGTGCCAGCAGCCGCGGGACTGCCAAGGGAGTCACCGGGGAGCTGTTTTTT.